This TCR beta chain was observed in a study of blood T cell repertoires in COVID-19. Overall study context: Researchers got acute and convalescent COVID-19 samples from the United States, Italy and Spain. Nucleic acid was either cDNA or gDNA, and it came from T cells, B-cell-depleted T cells, or PBMCs.

Methods used by the authors: Amplified reference gene primers provided the basis for estimating nucleated cell counts. Libraries were prepared by immunoSEQ multiplex PCR; TCRdb keeps only in-frame clonotypes and omits some of them. The V and J calls and clone size were taken over from that table, and D and trimming were inferred from the DNA. Of hundreds of thousands of clones in the sample, about 88% were seen once. This CDR3 region has 16 residues. Losses at the gene ends were 3 bases for V and 3 bases for J; bases not matched to a gene: 7. Germline values: CDR1 SNHLY, CDR2 FYNNEI. Specimen: peripheral blood. The V call is TRBV2, the J call TRBJ2-5; 10 positions match TRBD2. This clonotype was sampled from a man between 65 and 85 years old with acute or convalescent COVID-19. The CDR3 DNA sequence: TGTGCCAGCAGTGACGGCCTAGCGGGGGACGAAGAGACCCAGTACTTC. This sequence encodes CASSDGLAGDEETQYF.